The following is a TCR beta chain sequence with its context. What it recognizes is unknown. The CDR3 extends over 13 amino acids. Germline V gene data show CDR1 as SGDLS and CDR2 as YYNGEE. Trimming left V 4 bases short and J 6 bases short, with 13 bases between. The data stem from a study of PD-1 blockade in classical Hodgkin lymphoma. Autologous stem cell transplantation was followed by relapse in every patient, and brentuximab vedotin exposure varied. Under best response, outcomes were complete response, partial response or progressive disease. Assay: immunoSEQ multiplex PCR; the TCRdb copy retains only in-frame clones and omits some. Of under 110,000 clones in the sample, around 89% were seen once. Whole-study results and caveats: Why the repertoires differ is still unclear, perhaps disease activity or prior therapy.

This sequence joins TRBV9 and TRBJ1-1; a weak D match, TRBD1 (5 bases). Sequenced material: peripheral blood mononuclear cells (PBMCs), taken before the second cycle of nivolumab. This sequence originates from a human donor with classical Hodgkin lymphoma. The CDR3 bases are TGTGCCAGCAGCCGCCGGGGGGGGGCTGAAGCTTTCTTT. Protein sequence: CASSRRGGAEAFF. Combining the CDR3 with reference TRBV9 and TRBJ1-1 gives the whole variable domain DSGVTQTPKHLITATGQRVTLRCSPRSGDLSVYWYQQSLDQGLQFLIQYYNGEERAKGNILERFSAQQFPDLHSELNLSSLELGDSALYFCASSRRGGAEAFFGQGTRLTVV.